One sample yielded the 5 T cell receptor beta chains listed below, sequenced in a study of CD8+CD57+ T cells in acquired aplastic anemia. For CDR3 and TCR beta VDJ profiling, genomic DNA was the template used. TCRdb called the reads again in MiXCR, with one record for every CDR3 protein. The sample consists of approximately 270,000 distinct CDR3 sequences, 45% to 70% of them appearing once. Sequencing used sorted CD4+, CD8+, or CD8+CD57+ T cells (not recorded which) from PBMCs. All receptors derive from a human donor with severe aplastic anemia or a healthy control (not recorded which).

The chain couples TRBV29-1 to TRBJ2-2, with D maybe TRBD1 (6 bases). This CDR3 comprises 12 residues. V lost 6 bases, J lost 6 bases, and 11 bases lay in between. Germline assignment: CDR1 SQVTM and CDR2 ANQGSEA. CDR3 in DNA: TGCAGCGTGAGGACAGCCCCCGGGGAGCTGTTTTTT. Translated, it gives CSVRTAPGELFF.

This clonotype appeared a few times. Since a much larger clone is just one base distant, this may be a read error. The rearrangement links TRBV4-1 to TRBJ2-1; D call uncertain. Trimming stripped 2 bases from V and 7 bases from J, with 12 bases between. CDR1 and CDR2 (germline): MGHRA, YSYEKL. The CDR3 is 14 amino acids. Here the CDR3 reads CASSQYPGRNEQFF. The CDR3 nucleotides are TGCGCCAGCAGCCAATATCCCGGAAGGAATGAGCAGTTCTTC.

Only a few counts were recorded for this clonotype. This sequence joins TRBV24-1 and TRBJ2-3; weak D call: TRBD1 (5 bases). Between the trimmed V and J ends, which lost 12 bases and 3 bases, there was a span of 15 bases. This CDR3 contains 13 residues. Germline V gives CDR1 KGHDR, CDR2 SFDVKD. The CDR3 DNA sequence: TGTGCCGCCGAGAGTGGGGCAACAGATACGCAGTATTTT. As protein: CAAESGATDTQYF.

The V and J genes are TRBV2 and TRBJ1-6, with 7 nucleotides matching TRBD1. V was clipped by 1 base and J by 8 bases; unmatched bases: 5. Germline loops: CDR1 SNHLY, CDR2 FYNNEI. The CDR3 sequence is 15 residues long. The CDR3 is CASSEGGGWDSPLHF. The CDR3 region has the DNA TGTGCCAGCAGTGAAGGAGGGGGCTGGGATTCACCCCTCCACTTT.

V and J are TRBV5-8 and TRBJ2-7; 7 bases agree with TRBD1. After removal of 2 bases from V and 5 bases from J, the junction contained 7 bases not matched to a gene. The CDR3 has 14 amino acids. CDR1 and CDR2 (germline): SGHTS, YDEGEE. The CDR3 DNA reads TGTGCCAGCAGCTTTAGGGGGCGCTCGGACGAGCAGTACTTC. This sequence encodes CASSFRGRSDEQYF. Complete variable domain (other parts from reference TRBV5-8 and TRBJ2-7): EAGVTQSPTHLIKTRGQQATLRCSPISGHTSVYWYQQALGLGLQFLLWYDEGEERNRGNFPPRFSGRQFPNYSSELNVNALELEDSALYLCASSFRGRSDEQYFGPGTRLTVT.